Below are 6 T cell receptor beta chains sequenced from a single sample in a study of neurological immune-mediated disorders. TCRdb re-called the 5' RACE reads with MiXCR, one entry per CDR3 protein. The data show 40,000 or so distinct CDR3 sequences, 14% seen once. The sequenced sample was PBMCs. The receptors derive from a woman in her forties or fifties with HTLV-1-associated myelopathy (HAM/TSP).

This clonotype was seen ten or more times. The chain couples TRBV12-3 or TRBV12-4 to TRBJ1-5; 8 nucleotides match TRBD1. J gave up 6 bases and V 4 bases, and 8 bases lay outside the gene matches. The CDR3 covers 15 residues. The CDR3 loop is CASSSRTGSIQPQHF. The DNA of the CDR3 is TGTGCCAGCAGTTCGAGGACAGGGTCAATTCAGCCCCAGCATTTT.

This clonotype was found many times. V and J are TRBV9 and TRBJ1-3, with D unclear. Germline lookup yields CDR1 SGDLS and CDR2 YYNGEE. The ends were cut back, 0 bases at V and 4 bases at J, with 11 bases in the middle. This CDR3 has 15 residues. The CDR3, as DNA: TGTGCCAGCAGCGTAGGAGGTTTCTCCGGAAACACCATATATTTT. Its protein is CASSVGGFSGNTIYF.

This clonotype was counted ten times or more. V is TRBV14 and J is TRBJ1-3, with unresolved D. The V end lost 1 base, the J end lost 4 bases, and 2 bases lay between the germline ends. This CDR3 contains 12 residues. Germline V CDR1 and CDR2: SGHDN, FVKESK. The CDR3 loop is CASSQVGNTIYF. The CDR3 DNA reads TGTGCCAGCAGCCAAGTCGGAAACACCATATATTTT.

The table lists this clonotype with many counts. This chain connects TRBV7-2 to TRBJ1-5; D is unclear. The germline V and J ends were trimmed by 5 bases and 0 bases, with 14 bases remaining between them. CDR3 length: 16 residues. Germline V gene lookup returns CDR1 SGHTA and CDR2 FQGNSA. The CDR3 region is CASSPRRTDSNQPQHF. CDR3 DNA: TGTGCCAGCAGCCCGCGGAGGACTGATAGCAATCAGCCCCAGCATTTT.

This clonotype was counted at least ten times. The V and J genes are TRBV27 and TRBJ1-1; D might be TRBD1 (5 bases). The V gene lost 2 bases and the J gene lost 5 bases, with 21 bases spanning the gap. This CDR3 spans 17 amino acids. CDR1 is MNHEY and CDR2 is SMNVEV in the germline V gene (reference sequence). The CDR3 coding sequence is TGTGCCAGCAGTTTAAAAGGGGCCCTTTGGTGGGAAACTGAAGCTTTCTTT. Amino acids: CASSLKGALWWETEAFF.

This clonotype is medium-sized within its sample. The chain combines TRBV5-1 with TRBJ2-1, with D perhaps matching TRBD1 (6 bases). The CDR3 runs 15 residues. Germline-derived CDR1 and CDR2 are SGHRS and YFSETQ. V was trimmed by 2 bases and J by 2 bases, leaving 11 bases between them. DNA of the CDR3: TGCGCCAGCAGCTTTCGGACAGCCACCTACAATGAGCAGTTCTTC. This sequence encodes CASSFRTATYNEQFF.